Described below is a single T cell receptor beta chain sequence and its context. The antigen is undetermined. This sample stems from a study of T cells in localized non-small cell lung cancer. The CDR3 spans 15 residues. The germline V gene has CDR1 SGHNT and CDR2 YYREEE (reference sequence). V lost 4 bases, J lost 4 bases, and 17 bases lay in between. The table came from immunoSEQ multiplex PCR; TCRdb's copy has only in-frame clones and leaves some out. The sample has around 70,000 clones, approximately 84% seen once; the top ten hold approximately 1.3%. Study-wide results and caveats: Sequence data derive from only one tumor region, so heterogeneity remains possible.

The sequence was obtained from a female donor aged 60 or older with stage I lung adenocarcinoma. The source material was peripheral blood, sampled before any cancer treatment. This rearrangement joins TRBV5-4 to TRBJ2-5; D not certain. CDR3 protein: CASSPAVGRRETQYF. The CDR3 nucleotides read TGTGCCAGCAGCCCGGCGGTTGGCCGGCGAGAGACCCAGTACTTC. Looking up the rest from reference TRBV5-4 and TRBJ2-5 gives the full variable domain: ETGVTQSPTHLIKTRGQQVTLRCSSQSGHNTVSWYQQALGQGPQFIFQYYREEENGRGNFPPRFSGLQFPNYSSELNVNALELDDSALYLCASSPAVGRRETQYFGPGTRLLVL.